This T cell receptor (beta chain) was captured by sequencing in a study of T cell repertoires in cytomegalovirus infection. Study in general: CMV infection plus the matching HLA type was flagged by public TCR beta signatures.

TCRdb independently ran MiXCR on the reads; one entry per CDR3 protein. The sample has about 130,000 distinct CDR3 sequences; roughly a quarter are singletons. The CDR3 consists of 13 residues. Germline V gene sequence: CDR1 SGHTA, CDR2 FQGNSA. The V gene lost 0 bases and the J gene lost 8 bases, with 7 bases spanning the gap. Comments on this clonotype: Its antigen remains unknown. Without the conserved terminal phenylalanine or tryptophan, this CDR3 likely stems from a read error.

Sequencing was performed on PBMCs, sequenced either directly or after in vitro stimulation (not recorded which). The V and J genes are TRBV7-2 and TRBJ2-2; D remains ambiguous. This sequence was found in a human donor in good health (CMV status not recorded). Some clones in this sample may be carry-over from other donors' samples. The CDR3 loop is CASSLAVPGELFL. CDR3 DNA sequence: TGTGCCAGCAGCTTAGCGGTTCCTGGGGAGCTGTTTCTT.